The rows below give T cell receptor beta chains drawn from one sample of a study of shared clonotypes between healthy human individuals. The method was immunoSEQ multiplex PCR; TCRdb's version includes in-frame clones alone and lacks a portion of them. The sample comprises fewer than 1.8 million clones, approximately 98.5% of which are singletons, and approximately 0.38% rests with the top ten. Sequencing input: naive CD4+ T cells sorted from blood. These TCRs come from a man in his thirties or forties in good health. The conserved cysteine and the conserved F or W are not part of the CDR3 here. Clone size is shown for a subset of rows, as once, few, many or a class of expanded clone.

clone size | J gene | V gene | CDR3 protein
NA | TRBJ1-2 | TRBV28 | ASRTGGAYYGYT
NA | TRBJ2-7 | TRBV6-1 | ASSDAGQGGYEQY
NA | TRBJ2-3 | TRBV5-6 | ASSFIAGGTGRYTQY
NA | TRBJ2-3 | TRBV15 | ATSRALAAVDTQY
NA | TRBJ2-1 | TRBV5-1 | ASSLDRGLGDEQF
NA | TRBJ2-1 | TRBV6-6 | ASRENPGPKLHEQF
NA | TRBJ2-7 | TRBV28 | ASSLLGVPREQY
once | TRBJ2-1 | TRBV14 | ASSHFLGRRVYNEQF
NA | TRBJ2-2 | TRBV19 | ASSIGAEPTGELF
NA | TRBJ2-3 | TRBV7-2 | ASSRTFPGLVSDTQY
NA | TRBJ1-4 | TRBV2 | ASSGGQVYEKLF
NA | TRBJ2-7 | TRBV6-5 | ASSSPGQGAYEQY
NA | TRBJ2-5 | TRBV6-5 | ASSYPTQY
NA | TRBJ2-3 | TRBV5-1 | ASSLSGRGTDTQY
NA | TRBJ2-5 | TRBV9 | ASSVQGQETQY
NA | TRBJ2-3 | TRBV15 | ATSRGRGLGTQY
once | TRBJ2-1 | TRBV7-2 | ASSLHRDNEQF
NA | TRBJ2-7 | TRBV7-9 | ASRSTGGSYEQY
NA | TRBJ2-1 | TRBV5-1 | ASSFSGTSLNEQF
NA | TRBJ2-5 | TRBV5-6 | ASSLAAETQY
NA | TRBJ1-4 | TRBV5-1 | ASSFRDRDEKLF
NA | TRBJ2-2 | TRBV5-1 | ASSPSGRPNTGELF
NA | TRBJ2-5 | TRBV7-2 | ASSFRGETQY
NA | TRBJ2-5 | TRBV2 | ASSLKETQY
NA | TRBJ2-1 | TRBV5-1 | ASSSYGLAGVYNEQF
NA | TRBJ2-3 | TRBV5-1 | ASNQGGSTDTQY
NA | TRBJ2-2 | TRBV7-9 | ASSKNRGRDTGELF
once | TRBJ1-5 | TRBV29-1 | SVGRGGNQPQH
NA | TRBJ2-5 | TRBV7-2 | ASLSASYETQY
NA | TRBJ2-5 | TRBV18 | ASSPLRTSGSLETQY
NA | TRBJ2-1 | TRBV9 | ASSPWVSGRGSYNEQF
NA | TRBJ2-1 | TRBV2 | ASRQSGSSNEQF
NA | TRBJ2-3 | TRBV19 | ASSSGKGTDTQY
NA | TRBJ2-7 | TRBV6-1 | ASGGTRDLPTYEQY
NA | TRBJ1-1 | TRBV7-9 | ASSPLGRGGSTEAF
NA | TRBJ1-5 | TRBV7-9 | ASSLGTGQGADQPQH
NA | TRBJ2-1 | TRBV18 | ASSPTRTAKTNNEQF
NA | TRBJ2-2 | TRBV29-1 | SESDKPSRWNTGELF
NA | TRBJ2-3 | TRBV19 | ASSVDRGPSTDTQY
NA | TRBJ1-4 | TRBV4-3 | ASTLAFQGDEKLF
NA | TRBJ2-1 | TRBV7-6 | ASSFDGTSYNEQF
NA | TRBJ1-1 | TRBV11-1 | ASSLETGPFTEAF
once | TRBJ2-7 | TRBV27 | ATVLEQY
NA | TRBJ2-5 | TRBV18 | ASSPTLGLAGETQY